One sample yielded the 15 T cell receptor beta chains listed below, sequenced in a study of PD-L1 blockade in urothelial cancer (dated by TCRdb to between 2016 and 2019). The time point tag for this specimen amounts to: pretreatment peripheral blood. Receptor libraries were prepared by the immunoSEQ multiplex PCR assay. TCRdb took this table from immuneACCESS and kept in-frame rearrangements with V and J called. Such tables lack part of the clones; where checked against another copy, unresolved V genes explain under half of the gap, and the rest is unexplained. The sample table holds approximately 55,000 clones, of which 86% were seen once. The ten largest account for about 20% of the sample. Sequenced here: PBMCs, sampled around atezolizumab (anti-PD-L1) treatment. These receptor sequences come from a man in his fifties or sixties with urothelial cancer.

CDR3 protein: CASSDAGRARSYF. DNA for the CDR3: TGTGCCAGCAGTGATGCCGGGAGGGCCCGATCGTACTTC. This sequence joins TRBV2 and TRBJ2-7, with 8 positions matching TRBD2. Germline trimming cut 3 bases from V and 12 bases from J; bases unmatched to any gene: 10. The CDR3 runs 13 residues. Germline V gene lookup returns CDR1 SNHLY and CDR2 FYNNEI.

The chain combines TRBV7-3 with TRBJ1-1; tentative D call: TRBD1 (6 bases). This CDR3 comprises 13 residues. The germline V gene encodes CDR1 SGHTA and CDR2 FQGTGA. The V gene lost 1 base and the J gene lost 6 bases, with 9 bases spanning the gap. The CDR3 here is CASSLNKGAEAFF. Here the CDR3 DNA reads TGTGCCAGCAGCTTAAACAAGGGGGCTGAAGCTTTCTTT.

The CDR3 spells CASSRGLAGGETQYF. In DNA form, the CDR3 reads TGTGCCAGCAGCCGCGGACTAGCGGGAGGAGAGACCCAGTACTTC. The chain recombines TRBV6-5 with TRBJ2-5, with 14 bases aligning to TRBD2. Per germline, CDR1 MNHEY and CDR2 SVGAGI. The trim removed 6 bases at V and 4 bases at J, leaving 4 bases unmatched. This CDR3 contains 15 residues.

The CDR3 protein is CASGFIQGVNTEAFF. Here the CDR3 DNA reads TGTGCTAGTGGTTTCATACAGGGGGTGAACACTGAAGCTTTCTTT. The chain recombines TRBV12-5 with TRBJ1-1, with 8 positions matching TRBD1. V shed 3 bases, J shed 0 bases, and the junction held 3 bases outside the gene matches. The CDR3 is 15 amino acids. CDR1 is LGHNT and CDR2 is FRNRAP in the germline V gene.

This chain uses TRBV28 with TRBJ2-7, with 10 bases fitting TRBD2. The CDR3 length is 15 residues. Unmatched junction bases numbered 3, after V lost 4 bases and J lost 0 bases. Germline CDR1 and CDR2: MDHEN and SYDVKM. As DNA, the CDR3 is TGTGCCAGCAGTTCCGGGACTAGCGACTCCTACGAGCAGTACTTC. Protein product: CASSSGTSDSYEQYF.

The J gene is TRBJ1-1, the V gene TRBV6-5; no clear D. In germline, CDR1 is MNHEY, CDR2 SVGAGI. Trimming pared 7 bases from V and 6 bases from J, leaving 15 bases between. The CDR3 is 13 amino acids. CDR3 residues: CASKWSGLAEAFF. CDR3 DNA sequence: TGTGCCAGCAAGTGGTCGGGGTTGGCTGAAGCTTTCTTT.

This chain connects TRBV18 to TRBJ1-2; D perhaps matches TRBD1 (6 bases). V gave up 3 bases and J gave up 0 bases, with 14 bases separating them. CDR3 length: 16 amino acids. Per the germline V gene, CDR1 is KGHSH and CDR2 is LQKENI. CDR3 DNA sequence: TGTGCCAGCTCACCGGCACAGGGATCAGCTAACTATGGCTACACCTTC. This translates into CASSPAQGSANYGYTF.

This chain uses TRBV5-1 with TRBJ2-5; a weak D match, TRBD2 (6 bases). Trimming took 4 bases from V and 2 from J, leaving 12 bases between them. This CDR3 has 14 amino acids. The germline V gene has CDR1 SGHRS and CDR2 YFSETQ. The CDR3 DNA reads TGCGCCAGCAGCCGCGGGACCGAGCAAGAGACCCAGTACTTC. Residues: CASSRGTEQETQYF.

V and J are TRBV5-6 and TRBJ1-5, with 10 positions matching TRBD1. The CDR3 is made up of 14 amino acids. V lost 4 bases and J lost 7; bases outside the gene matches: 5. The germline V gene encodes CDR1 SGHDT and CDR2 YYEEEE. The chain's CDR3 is CASSPDRGHQPQHF. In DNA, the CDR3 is TGTGCCAGCAGCCCCGACAGGGGGCACCAGCCCCAGCATTTT.

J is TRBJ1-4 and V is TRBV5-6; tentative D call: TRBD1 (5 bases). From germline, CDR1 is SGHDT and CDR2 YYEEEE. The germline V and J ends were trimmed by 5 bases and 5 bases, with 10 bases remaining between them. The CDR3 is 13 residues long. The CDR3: CASREGPNEKLFF. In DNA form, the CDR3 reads TGTGCCAGCAGGGAGGGGCCAAATGAAAAACTGTTTTTT.

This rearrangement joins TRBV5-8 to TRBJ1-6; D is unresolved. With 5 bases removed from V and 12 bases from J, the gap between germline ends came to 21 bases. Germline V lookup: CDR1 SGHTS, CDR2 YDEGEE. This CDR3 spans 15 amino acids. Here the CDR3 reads CASSTRGAAIQPLHF. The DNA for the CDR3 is TGTGCCAGCAGTACGCGAGGAGCGGCAATTCAACCCCTCCACTTT.

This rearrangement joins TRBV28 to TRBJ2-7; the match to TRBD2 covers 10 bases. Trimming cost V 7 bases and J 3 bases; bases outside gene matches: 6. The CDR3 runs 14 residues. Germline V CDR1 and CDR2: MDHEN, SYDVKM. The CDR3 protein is CASIGTSGNYEQYF. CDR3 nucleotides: TGTGCCAGCATCGGTACTAGCGGGAACTACGAGCAGTACTTC.

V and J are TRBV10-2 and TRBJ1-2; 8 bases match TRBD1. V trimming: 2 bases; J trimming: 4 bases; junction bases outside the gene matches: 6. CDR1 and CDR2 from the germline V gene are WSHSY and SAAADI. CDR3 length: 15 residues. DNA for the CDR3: TGCGCCAGCAGTGAGGACAGGGGCCTCATCTATGGCTACACCTTC. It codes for CASSEDRGLIYGYTF.

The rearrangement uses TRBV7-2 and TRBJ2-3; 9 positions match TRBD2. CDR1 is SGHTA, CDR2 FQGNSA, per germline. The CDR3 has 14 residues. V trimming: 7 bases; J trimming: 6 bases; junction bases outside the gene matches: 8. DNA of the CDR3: TGTGCCAGCACCCGGGGCGGGGGGGCCGATACGCAGTATTTT. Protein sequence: CASTRGGGADTQYF.

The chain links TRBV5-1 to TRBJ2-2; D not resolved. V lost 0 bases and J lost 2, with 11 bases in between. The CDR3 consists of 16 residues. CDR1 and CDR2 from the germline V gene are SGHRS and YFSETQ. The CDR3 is CASSLGVSHNTGELFF. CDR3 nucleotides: TGCGCCAGCAGCTTGGGCGTTTCCCATAACACCGGGGAGCTGTTTTTT.